These 17 T cell receptor beta chains were sequenced from one sample in a study of T cell changes during pregnancy in multiple sclerosis. Profiled with immunoSEQ multiplex PCR; TCRdb holds only in-frame clones, not every one. In the table there are fewer than 60,000 clones, approximately 90% of which are singletons. Sequencing used peripheral blood, obtained after pregnancy. All receptors derive from a female donor in good health, enrolled as a control in a pregnancy study.

This clone appeared a single time. DNA for the CDR3: TGTGCCAGCAGTTTATCGTGGAGACTAGGAGGCGGGGAGCAGTACTTC. This translates into CASSLSWRLGGGEQYF. J is TRBJ2-7 and V is TRBV27, with D maybe TRBD2 (6 bases). The germline V and J ends were trimmed by 0 bases and 7 bases, with 19 bases remaining between them. This CDR3 spans 16 amino acids. Germline loops: CDR1 MNHEY, CDR2 SMNVEV (reference sequence).

The count of this clone is one. The rearrangement joins TRBV7-2 to TRBJ2-1; D call uncertain. Looked up from germline, CDR1 is SGHTA and CDR2 is FQGNSA. Trimming left V 5 bases short and J 0 bases short, with 8 bases between. This CDR3 region has 14 residues. The CDR3 loop is CASSTSDSYNEQFF. CDR3 nucleotides: TGTGCCAGCAGCACTTCTGACTCCTACAATGAGCAGTTCTTC.

The gene calls are TRBV9 and TRBJ2-1, with D hard to call. The CDR3 loop spans 14 amino acids. With 3 bases removed from V and 8 bases from J, the gap between germline ends came to 15 bases. Germline CDR1 and CDR2: SGDLS and YYNGEE. CDR3 amino acids: CASSAPRAPDEQFF. For the CDR3, the DNA is TGTGCCAGCAGCGCCCCGAGAGCCCCGGATGAGCAGTTCTTC.

This clone has only a few counts. V gene TRBV7-9 combines with J gene TRBJ1-6, with D possibly matching TRBD1 (6 bases). CDR3 length equals 16 residues. Per germline, CDR1 SEHNR and CDR2 FQNEAQ (reference sequence). Trimming cost V 0 bases and J 8 bases, with 14 bases left between them. This CDR3 is CASSLAEDRLDSPLHF. The CDR3 coding sequence is TGTGCCAGCAGCTTAGCCGAGGACAGATTGGATTCACCCCTCCACTTT.

The chain has TRBV15 and TRBJ2-1; 9 nucleotides line up with TRBD2. The germline V gene encodes CDR1 LNHNV and CDR2 YYDKDF (reference sequence). The CDR3 runs 17 residues. Trimming took 5 bases from V and 4 from J; bases not matched to a gene: 12. Here the CDR3 reads CATSGLHSGSGYNEQFF. DNA of the CDR3: TGTGCCACCAGCGGACTACATAGCGGGAGTGGATACAATGAGCAGTTCTTC.

CDR3 DNA: TGTGCCAGCAGTGAGAGGGGGCCTTCGAACACTGAAGCTTTCTTT. It encodes CASSERGPSNTEAFF. The chain is built from TRBV2 and TRBJ1-1; 7 bases are shared with TRBD1. This CDR3 has 15 amino acids. V shed 3 bases, J shed 1 base, and the junction held 5 bases outside the gene matches. The germline V gene encodes CDR1 SNHLY and CDR2 FYNNEI. The variable domain in full, with the rest retrieved from reference TRBV2 and TRBJ1-1, is EPEVTQTPSHQVTQMGQEVILRCVPISNHLYFYWYRQILGQKVEFLVSFYNNEISEKSEIFDDQFSVERPDGSNFTLKIRSTKLEDSAMYFCASSERGPSNTEAFFGQGTRLTVV.

The V and J genes are TRBV4-3 and TRBJ1-2; D not certain. The CDR3 is 14 amino acids. From germline, CDR1 is LGHNA and CDR2 YSLEER. Trimming cost V 0 bases and J 1 base, with 6 bases left between them. CDR3 sequence (DNA): TGCGCCAGCAGCCAAGATTACGGTAACTATGGCTACACCTTC. It encodes CASSQDYGNYGYTF.

The CDR3 sequence: CASSESHQTGLSTDTQYF. CDR3 nucleotide sequence: TGTGCCAGCAGTGAATCCCACCAAACAGGGTTAAGCACAGATACGCAGTATTTT. The chain couples TRBV25-1 to TRBJ2-3; maybe TRBD1 (6 bases). This CDR3 has 18 residues. The V gene's germline CDR1 is MGHDK and CDR2 SYGVNS. With 1 base removed from V and 0 bases from J, the gap between germline ends came to 17 bases. The entire variable domain, with the rest obtained from reference TRBV25-1 and TRBJ2-3, is as follows: EADIYQTPRYLVIGTGKKITLECSQTMGHDKMYWYQQDPGMELHLIHYSYGVNSTEKGDLSSESTVSRIRTEHFPLTLESARPSHTSQYLCASSESHQTGLSTDTQYFGPGTRLTVL.

This clone occurred a few times. The genes are TRBV7-9 and TRBJ2-1; maybe TRBD1 (6 bases). The V end lost 5 bases, the J end lost 6 bases, and 11 bases lay between the germline ends. CDR3 size: 13 residues. Per germline, CDR1 SEHNR and CDR2 FQNEAQ (reference sequence). The CDR3 DNA is TGTGCCAGCAGCAAGACAGGCACCAATGAGCAGTTCTTC. Protein sequence: CASSKTGTNEQFF.

This sequence joins TRBV28 and TRBJ2-7; 8 nucleotides match TRBD1. The junction had 6 bases not matched to a gene; V was cut back by 8 bases and J by 3 bases. Germline V gives CDR1 MDHEN, CDR2 SYDVKM. The CDR3 runs to 13 residues. CDR3 residues: CASRTGSLYEQYF. CDR3 coding DNA: TGTGCCAGCCGGACAGGGTCCCTCTACGAGCAGTACTTC.

This clone is deemed medium-sized. V gene TRBV9 combines with J gene TRBJ1-1; 7 positions match TRBD1. The V segment lost 1 base and the J segment 3 bases; nucleotides outside the gene matches: 3. CDR3 size: 14 residues. The V gene's germline CDR1 is SGDLS and CDR2 YYNGEE. The CDR3 DNA reads as TGTGCCAGCAGCGTACTCGACAGGGACACTGAAGCTTTCTTT. Protein sequence: CASSVLDRDTEAFF.

The chain links TRBV4-2 to TRBJ2-2; 8 bases agree with TRBD2. Germline CDR1 LGHNA, CDR2 YNFKEQ. The CDR3 spans 17 residues. After removal of 1 base from V and 6 bases from J, the junction contained 10 bases not matched to a gene. The CDR3 loop is CASSQVTAGGEAGELFF. In DNA form, the CDR3 reads TGTGCCAGCAGCCAAGTAACGGCGGGAGGAGAGGCCGGGGAGCTGTTTTTT.

This clone was counted only a few times. The gene calls are TRBV28 and TRBJ2-7, with TRBD2 identical over 9 bases. The CDR3 is 14 residues long. Looked up from germline, CDR1 is MDHEN and CDR2 is SYDVKM. J gave up 3 bases and V 7 bases, and 7 bases lay outside the gene matches. In DNA, the CDR3 is TGTGCCAGCATTAATAGCGGGAGCAGCTACGAGCAGTACTTC. Translated, it gives CASINSGSSYEQYF.

This clone is medium-sized (0.01 to 0.1%) within its sample. This chain connects TRBV6-4 to TRBJ2-3, with TRBD2 as a possible D gene (7 bases). Germline CDR1 is MRHNA and CDR2 is SNTAGT. The CDR3 spans 14 residues. Trimming left V 2 bases short and J 2 bases short, with 8 bases between. CDR3 in DNA: TGTGCCAGCAGTGACGGGGGGGCCACAGATACGCAGTATTTT. This sequence encodes CASSDGGATDTQYF.

The chain uses TRBV5-1 and TRBJ2-1, with 7 positions matching TRBD1. V trimming: 0 bases; J trimming: 4 bases; junction bases outside the gene matches: 1. This CDR3 contains 14 residues. Germline V lookup: CDR1 SGHRS, CDR2 YFSETQ. The CDR3 nucleotides are TGCGCCAGCAGCTTGGGACAGGGTTACAATGAGCAGTTCTTC. This encodes CASSLGQGYNEQFF.

The J gene is TRBJ1-3, the V gene TRBV6-6, with TRBD1 as a possible D gene (6 bases). V gave up 7 bases and J gave up 4 bases, with 14 bases separating them. This CDR3 spans 14 amino acids. In germline, CDR1 is MNHNY, CDR2 SVGAGI (reference sequence). CDR3 residues: CASTVGDRGNTIYF. The CDR3 bases are TGTGCCAGCACCGTAGGAGACAGGGGAAACACCATATATTTT.

The V and J genes are TRBV7-9 and TRBJ1-1; a possible D gene is TRBD1 (6 bases). V lost 5 bases, J lost 8 bases, and 12 bases lay in between. This CDR3 spans 12 amino acids. Germline V gives CDR1 SEHNR, CDR2 FQNEAQ (reference sequence). The CDR3 here is CASSPQGWEAFF. Written as DNA, the CDR3 is TGTGCCAGCAGCCCACAGGGTTGGGAAGCTTTCTTT.